This T cell receptor beta chain is drawn from a study of T-cell memory formation after mild COVID-19. The length of the CDR3 is 15 residues. Per germline, CDR1 MNHEY and CDR2 SVGAGI. Trimming pared 5 bases from V and 4 bases from J, leaving 17 bases between. MiXCR, applied by TCRdb to the 5' RACE reads, yields one record per CDR3 protein. The sample comprises hundreds of thousands of distinct CDR3 sequences, approximately 16% of which are singletons, and 20% to 25% rests with the top ten. The source is a man aged 18 to 30 who had mild COVID-19 (a few samples of this study predate the infection). Cell type and time point are not known. Sequenced sample: PBMCs or a T cell subset sorted from them (not recorded which). The chain combines TRBV6-5 with TRBJ1-2; D remains ambiguous. For the CDR3, the DNA is TGTGCCAGCAGTCTAACCCGGGAGTGGCTCTATGGCTACACCTTC. Its protein is CASSLTREWLYGYTF.